This T cell receptor (beta chain) was obtained from a study of multiple sclerosis patients with progressive multifocal leukoencephalopathy. Points from the study as a whole: Expanded clones at PML onset predated and persisted through natalizumab therapy.

The time point here: time of PML onset. PML was confirmed by JC virus DNA in cerebrospinal fluid. Between roughly 16 and 60 months of natalizumab therapy passed before PML developed in these natalizumab-treated patients. T3 refers to blood collected at the onset of PML. To note about this clone: Its antigen is currently unknown.

Trimming cost V 2 bases and J 4 bases, with 8 bases left between them. Germline CDR1 and CDR2: MDHEN and SYDVKM. This CDR3 spans 13 amino acids. Clones were sequenced by immunoSEQ multiplex PCR, and TCRdb holds only the in-frame ones, with some missing. The data show under 35,000 clones, with about 91% seen just once and less than 7.5% held by the top ten. The specimen comprised PBMCs, sampled from a patient treated with natalizumab. The TCR comes from a woman in her thirties or forties with progressive multifocal leukoencephalopathy. The chain combines TRBV28 with TRBJ1-2; D ambiguous. This chain's CDR3 is CASSLSGRYGYTF. The CDR3 DNA follows: TGTGCCAGCAGTTTAAGTGGACGCTATGGCTACACCTTC.